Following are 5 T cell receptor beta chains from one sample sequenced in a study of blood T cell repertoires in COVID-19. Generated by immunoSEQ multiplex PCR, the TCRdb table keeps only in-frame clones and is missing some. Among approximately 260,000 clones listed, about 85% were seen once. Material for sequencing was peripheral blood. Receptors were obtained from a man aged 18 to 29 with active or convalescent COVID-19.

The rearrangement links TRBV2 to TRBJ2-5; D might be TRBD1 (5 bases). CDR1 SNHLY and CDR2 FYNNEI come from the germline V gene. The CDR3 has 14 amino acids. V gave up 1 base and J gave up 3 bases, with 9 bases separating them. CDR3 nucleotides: TGTGCCAGCAGTGAAGGTGGACATGAAGAGACCCAGTACTTC. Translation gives CASSEGGHEETQYF.

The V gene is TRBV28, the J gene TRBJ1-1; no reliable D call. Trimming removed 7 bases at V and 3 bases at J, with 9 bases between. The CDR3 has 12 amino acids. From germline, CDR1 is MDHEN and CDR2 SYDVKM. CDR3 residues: CASKDGDTEAFF. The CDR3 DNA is TGTGCCAGCAAGGACGGGGACACTGAAGCTTTCTTT.

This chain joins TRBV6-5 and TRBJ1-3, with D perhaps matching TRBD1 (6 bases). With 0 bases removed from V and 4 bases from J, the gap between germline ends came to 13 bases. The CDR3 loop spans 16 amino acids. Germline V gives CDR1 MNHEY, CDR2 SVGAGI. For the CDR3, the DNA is TGTGCCAGCAGTTACTCGGAGACAGGCGACGGAAACACCATATATTTT. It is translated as CASSYSETGDGNTIYF.

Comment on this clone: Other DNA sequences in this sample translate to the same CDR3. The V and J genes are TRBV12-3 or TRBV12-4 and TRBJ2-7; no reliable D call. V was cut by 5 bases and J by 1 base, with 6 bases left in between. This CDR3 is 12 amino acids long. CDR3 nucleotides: TGTGCCAGCAGTCCAGATTCCTACGAGCAGTACTTC. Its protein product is CASSPDSYEQYF.

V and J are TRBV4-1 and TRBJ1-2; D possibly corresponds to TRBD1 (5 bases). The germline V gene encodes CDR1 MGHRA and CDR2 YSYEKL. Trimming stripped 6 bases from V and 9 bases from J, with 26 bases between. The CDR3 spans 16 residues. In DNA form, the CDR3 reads TGCGCCAGCAGATTTTCGGCAGGGATGGGATTACGCAGCTACACCTTC. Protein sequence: CASRFSAGMGLRSYTF.